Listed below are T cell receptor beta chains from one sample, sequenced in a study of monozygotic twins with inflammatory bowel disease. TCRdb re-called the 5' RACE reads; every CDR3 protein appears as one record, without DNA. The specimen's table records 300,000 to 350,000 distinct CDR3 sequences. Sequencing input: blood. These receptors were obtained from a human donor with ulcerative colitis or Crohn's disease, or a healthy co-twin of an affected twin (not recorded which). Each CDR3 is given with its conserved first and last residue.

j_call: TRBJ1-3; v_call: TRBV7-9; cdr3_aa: CASSFSGLSGNTIYF
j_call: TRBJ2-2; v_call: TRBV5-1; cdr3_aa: CASSSSLANTGELFF
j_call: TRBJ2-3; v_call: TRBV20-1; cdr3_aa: CSARTSGGGSTDTQYF
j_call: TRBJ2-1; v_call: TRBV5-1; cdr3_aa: CASSAYTRSYNEQFF
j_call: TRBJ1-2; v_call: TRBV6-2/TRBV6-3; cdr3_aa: CASSGDRALLTGYTF
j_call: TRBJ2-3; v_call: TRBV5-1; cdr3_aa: CASSPGTVGRLDTQYF
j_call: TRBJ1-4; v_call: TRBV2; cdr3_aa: CASRKGFSGEKLFF
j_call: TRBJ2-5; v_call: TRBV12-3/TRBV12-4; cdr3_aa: CASSLTLPQGQETQYF
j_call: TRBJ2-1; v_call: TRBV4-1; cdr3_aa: CASSQDGAGDSYNEQFF
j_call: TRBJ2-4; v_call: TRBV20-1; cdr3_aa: CSASGAKNIQYF
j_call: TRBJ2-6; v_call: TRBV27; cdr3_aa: CASSQISSGANVLTF
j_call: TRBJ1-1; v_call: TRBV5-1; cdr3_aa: CASSLKAGGNTEAFF
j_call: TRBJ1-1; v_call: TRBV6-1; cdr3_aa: CASTPGLSTEAFF
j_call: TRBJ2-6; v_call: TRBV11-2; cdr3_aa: CASRPFQGLAGVSGANVLTF
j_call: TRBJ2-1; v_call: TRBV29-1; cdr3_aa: CSGTLASNEQFF
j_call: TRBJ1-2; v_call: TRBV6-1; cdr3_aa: CASSKTQTGIEGYTF
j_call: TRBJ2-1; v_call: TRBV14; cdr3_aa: CASSQYGVFSYNEQFF
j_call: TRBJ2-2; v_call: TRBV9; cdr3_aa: CASSLSRAPTGELFF
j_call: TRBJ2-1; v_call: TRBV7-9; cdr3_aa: CASSQSGTSGTNEQFF
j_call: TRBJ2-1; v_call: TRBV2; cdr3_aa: CASSDLAGQYNEQFF
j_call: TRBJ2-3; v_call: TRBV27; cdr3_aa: CASRLGSLTETDTQYF
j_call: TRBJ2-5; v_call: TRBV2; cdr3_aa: CASSDDLGSVAKETQYF
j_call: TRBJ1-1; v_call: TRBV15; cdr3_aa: CATSHNSGGTEAFF
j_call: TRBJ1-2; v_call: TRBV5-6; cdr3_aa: CASSLARIPGYTF
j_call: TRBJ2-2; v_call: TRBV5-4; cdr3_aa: CASSYICGRIGGELFF
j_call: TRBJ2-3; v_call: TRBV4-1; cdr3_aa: CASSQVTSGRDTQYF
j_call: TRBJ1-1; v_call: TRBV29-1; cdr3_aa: CSVNEAGTEAFF
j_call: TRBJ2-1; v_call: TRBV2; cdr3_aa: CASSSPSGIAPRYNEQFF
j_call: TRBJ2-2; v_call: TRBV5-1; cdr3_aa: CVSRQDGTGELFF
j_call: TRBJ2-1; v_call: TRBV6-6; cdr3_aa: CASSYGGQGQFF
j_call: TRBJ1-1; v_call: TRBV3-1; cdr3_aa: CASSQGRGGTEAFF
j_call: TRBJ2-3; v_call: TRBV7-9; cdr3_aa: CASSLRLAGFTDTQYF
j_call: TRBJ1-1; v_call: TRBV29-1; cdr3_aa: CSVESRGETEAFF
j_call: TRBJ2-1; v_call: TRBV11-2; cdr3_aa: CASSSVRGRQFF
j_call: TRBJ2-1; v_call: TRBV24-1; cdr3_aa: CATSGNSYNEQFF
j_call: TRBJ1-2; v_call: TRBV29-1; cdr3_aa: CSAIATDNYGYTF
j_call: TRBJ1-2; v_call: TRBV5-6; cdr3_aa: CASSLSRDRGSNYGYTF
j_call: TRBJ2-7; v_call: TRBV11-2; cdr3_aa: CASSLPATGSYEQYF
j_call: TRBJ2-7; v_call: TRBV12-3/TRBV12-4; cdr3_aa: CASSLIYEQYF
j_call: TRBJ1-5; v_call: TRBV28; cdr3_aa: CASSRAGNQPQHF
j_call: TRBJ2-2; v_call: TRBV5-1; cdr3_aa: CASSADSGSGELFF
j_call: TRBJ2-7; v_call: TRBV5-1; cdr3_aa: CASSPLASYEQYF
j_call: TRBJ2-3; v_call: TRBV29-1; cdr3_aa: CSVSSGSTDTQYF
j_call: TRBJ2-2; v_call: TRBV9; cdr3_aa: CASSGVLGGELFF
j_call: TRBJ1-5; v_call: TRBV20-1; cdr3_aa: CSAPGQGLGNQPQHF
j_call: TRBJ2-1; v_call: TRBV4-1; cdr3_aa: CASSPTDRGSLNEQFF
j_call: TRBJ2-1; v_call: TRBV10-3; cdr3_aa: CAISEPTGLRYNEQFF
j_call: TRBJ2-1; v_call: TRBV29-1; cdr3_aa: CSSPGTSGYNEQFF
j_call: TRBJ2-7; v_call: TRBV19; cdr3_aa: CASSRDRGLYEQYF
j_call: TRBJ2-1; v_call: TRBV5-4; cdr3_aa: CASSPRGQNEQFF
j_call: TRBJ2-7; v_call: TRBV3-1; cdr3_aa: CASSQFPGKNYEQYF
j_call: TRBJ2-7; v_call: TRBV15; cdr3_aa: CATSRESRTHEQYF
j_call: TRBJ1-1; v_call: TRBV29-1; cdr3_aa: CSVEDPKTALGTEAFF
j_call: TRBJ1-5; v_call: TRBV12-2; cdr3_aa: CASRLDKGMVADNQPQHF
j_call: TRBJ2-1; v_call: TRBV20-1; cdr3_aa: CSATYGRTNEQFF
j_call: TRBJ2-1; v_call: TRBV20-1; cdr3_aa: CSAAEMGGTSYNEQFF
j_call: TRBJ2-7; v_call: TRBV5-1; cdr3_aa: CASSLVSGNEQYF
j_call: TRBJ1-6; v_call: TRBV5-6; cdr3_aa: CASSLSGTNSPLHF
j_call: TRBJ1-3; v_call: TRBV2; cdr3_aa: CASSSQIGNTIYF